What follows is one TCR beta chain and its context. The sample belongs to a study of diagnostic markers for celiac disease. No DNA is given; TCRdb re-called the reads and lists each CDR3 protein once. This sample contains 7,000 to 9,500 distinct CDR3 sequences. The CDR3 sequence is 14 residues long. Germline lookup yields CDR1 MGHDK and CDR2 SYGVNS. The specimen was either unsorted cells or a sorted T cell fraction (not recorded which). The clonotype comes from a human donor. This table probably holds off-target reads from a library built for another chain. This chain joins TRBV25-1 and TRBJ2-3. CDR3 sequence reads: CASRQTTSTDTQYF.